Below are 14 T cell receptor beta chains sequenced from a single sample in a study of blood T cell repertoires in COVID-19. Sequencing used immunoSEQ multiplex PCR; TCRdb keeps in-frame clones, though not all of them. Among 40,000 to 45,000 clones, more than 85% were seen once, and the ten largest hold roughly 5.2%. The sequenced sample consisted of peripheral blood. These TCRs come from a human donor in a cohort sampled during active COVID-19.

V usage is TRBV28 and J usage is TRBJ1-2, with D possibly TRBD1 on 5 matching bases. With 6 bases removed from V and 5 bases from J, the gap between germline ends came to 19 bases. Germline CDR1 and CDR2: MDHEN and SYDVKM. The CDR3 sequence is 15 residues long. CDR3 bases: TGTGCCAGCAGCACTGACAGCTTACATTCTTATGGCTACACCTTC. Protein: CASSTDSLHSYGYTF.

As DNA, the CDR3 is TGTGCCAGCAGAACGGGACTAGCGGGAGGGGACGGAACAGATACGCAGTATTTT. Its translation: CASRTGLAGGDGTDTQYF. This chain links TRBV5-4 with TRBJ2-3; 16 nucleotides line up with TRBD2. Germline loops: CDR1 SGHNT, CDR2 YYREEE (reference sequence). Germline trimming cut 5 bases from V and 3 bases from J; bases unmatched to any gene: 9. The CDR3 is 18 amino acids.

The chain combines TRBV3-1 (or the pseudogene TRBV3-2) with TRBJ1-3; 7 nucleotides match TRBD1. CDR3 length: 17 amino acids. V was pared by 8 bases and J by 0 bases, with 13 bases of the junction left unmatched. The V gene's germline CDR1 is LGHDT and CDR2 YNNKEL (reference sequence). CDR3 bases: TGTGCCAGCGTCGACTCCTCGACAGGGCTCTCTGGAAACACCATATATTTT. Amino acids: CASVDSSTGLSGNTIYF.

The chain has TRBV29-1 and TRBJ2-6; tentatively, D is TRBD2 (6 bases). Trimming left V 8 bases short and J 0 bases short, with 20 bases between. CDR3 length: 17 residues. Per germline, CDR1 SQVTM and CDR2 ANQGSEA. The CDR3 DNA follows: TGCAGCACCCGTGGTGGAGGGGAACGCTCTGGGGCCAACGTCCTGACTTTC. Its protein is CSTRGGGERSGANVLTF.

The rearrangement links TRBV30 to TRBJ2-1; D is unclear. V was clipped by 0 bases and J by 0 bases, with 9 bases between them. The CDR3 totals 15 residues. CDR1 and CDR2 from the germline V gene are GTSNPN and SVGIG (reference sequence). This CDR3 reads CAWSVRLSSYNEQFF. CDR3 in DNA: TGTGCCTGGAGTGTTCGACTGAGCTCCTACAATGAGCAGTTCTTC.

The genes are TRBV12-5 and TRBJ2-7; tentative D call: TRBD2 (7 bases). Germline V gives CDR1 LGHNT, CDR2 FRNRAP. The CDR3 runs 16 residues. The V gene lost 2 bases and the J gene lost 1 base, with 15 bases spanning the gap. The CDR3 DNA is TGTGCTAGTGGTTTGCCCGTGGGAGGGGGATCCTACGAGCAGTACTTC. This codes for CASGLPVGGGSYEQYF.

This clone is termed medium-sized (0.01 to 0.1%). This chain connects TRBV27 to TRBJ2-7; D gene unclear. Germline CDR1 and CDR2: MNHEY and SMNVEV (reference sequence). CDR3 length equals 13 residues. V lost 0 bases, J lost 6 bases, and 9 bases lay in between. The CDR3 sequence: CASSLSLKFEQYF. In DNA, the CDR3 is TGTGCCAGCAGTTTATCCCTTAAATTCGAGCAGTACTTC.

The chain joins TRBV7-6 to TRBJ2-7; 8 bases line up with TRBD1. Unmatched junction bases numbered 3, after V lost 5 bases and J lost 6 bases. The CDR3 consists of 12 residues. Germline lookup yields CDR1 SGHVS and CDR2 FNYEAQ. The CDR3 DNA is TGTGCCAGCAGCCCCGGACAGGGCGAGCAGTACTTC. Its translation: CASSPGQGEQYF. The whole variable domain, filled in from reference TRBV7-6 and TRBJ2-7, reads GAGVSQSPRYKVTKRGQDVALRCDPISGHVSLYWYRQALGQGPEFLTYFNYEAQQDKSGLPNDRFSAERPEGSISTLTIQRTEQRDSAMYRCASSPGQGEQYFGPGTRLTVT.

The gene calls are TRBV4-2 and TRBJ2-3; 8 bases are a match to TRBD2. Germline V lookup: CDR1 LGHNA, CDR2 YNFKEQ. CDR3 size: 16 residues. V lost 1 base, J lost 4 bases, and 7 bases stayed unmatched. As DNA, the CDR3 is TGTGCCAGCAGCCAAGCGGCGGGTAGCGGGGCAGATACGCAGTATTTT. Translated: CASSQAAGSGADTQYF.

The rearrangement links TRBV19 to TRBJ1-2; a weak D match, TRBD1 (5 bases). V lost 2 bases, J lost 2 bases, and 15 bases lay in between. This CDR3 has 16 amino acids. Germline V gene sequence: CDR1 LNHDA, CDR2 SQIVND (reference sequence). The CDR3 DNA reads TGTGCCAGTAGTATAAGGCGGGGCTCTCTGAACTATGGCTACACCTTC. It encodes CASSIRRGSLNYGYTF.

The gene calls are TRBV7-2 and TRBJ2-3; unclear D gene. Germline V gives CDR1 SGHTA, CDR2 FQGNSA. This CDR3 spans 19 amino acids. V was pared by 2 bases and J by 0 bases, with 21 bases between. The CDR3 DNA sequence: TGTGCCAGCAGCTTACCCACCCGTTTCCGGTTTTCTAGCACAGATACGCAGTATTTT. This translates into CASSLPTRFRFSSTDTQYF.

The chain couples TRBV27 to TRBJ2-7; tentatively, D is TRBD1 (6 bases). V dropped 5 bases and J dropped 3 bases, with 23 bases sitting between them. The CDR3 consists of 17 residues. Germline CDR1 and CDR2: MNHEY and SMNVEV (reference sequence). The CDR3 nucleotides are TGTGCCAGCAGTACCTTAACACAGGGTATTTCAAGCTACGAGCAGTACTTC. It is translated as CASSTLTQGISSYEQYF.

This clone has only a few counts. The chain joins TRBV11-3 to TRBJ2-2; a weak D match, TRBD2 (5 bases). The CDR3 is 14 residues long. Germline assignment: CDR1 SGHNT and CDR2 YENEEA. V lost 5 bases and J lost 6, with 13 bases in between. CDR3 residues: CASSLNSRAGELFF. The CDR3 DNA follows: TGTGCCAGCAGCCTCAACTCGCGGGCCGGGGAGCTGTTTTTT.

The genes are TRBV7-9 and TRBJ2-1, with a tentative D call TRBD1 (5 bases). The CDR3 runs to 13 residues. CDR1 and CDR2 (germline): SEHNR, FQNEAQ (reference sequence). V lost 1 base and J lost 7, with 8 bases in between. The CDR3 DNA sequence: TGTGCCAGCAGCTTAGTAGGGGCGAATGAGCAGTTCTTC. Encoded protein: CASSLVGANEQFF.